This T cell receptor (beta chain) was obtained from a study of shared clonotypes between healthy human individuals. Study-level information: Plates per donor: three CD4 naive, three CD4 memory, two CD8 naive, one CD8 memory. Study-level findings and limits: Richness estimates generally favored naive over memory subsets. Unshared clonotypes carried lower generation probabilities than those common to all four donors.

V was shortened by 0 bases and J by 2 bases, with 12 bases between the two germline ends. This CDR3 spans 16 amino acids. Germline V lookup: CDR1 MNHEY, CDR2 SVGAGI. As to this clone: Its cognate antigen is unknown.

A CD45RA+ naive subset and a CD45RA-negative memory subset were split from CD4+ cells. The table came from immunoSEQ multiplex PCR; TCRdb's copy has only in-frame clones and leaves some out. The sample yields 2 million to 2.5 million clones, approximately 93% seen once. The sequencing input was naive CD4+ T cells from PBMCs. Subset noted: CD45RA+ positively selected. This TCR was sampled from a man aged 18 to 30 in good health. Some clones in this sample may be carry-over from other donors' samples. This chain connects TRBV6-5 to TRBJ2-3; possibly TRBD2 for D (6 bases). In nucleotides, the CDR3 is TGTGCCAGCAGTTACTCCGGGACTCTAGCCACAGATACGCAGTATTTT. Protein sequence: CASSYSGTLATDTQYF.